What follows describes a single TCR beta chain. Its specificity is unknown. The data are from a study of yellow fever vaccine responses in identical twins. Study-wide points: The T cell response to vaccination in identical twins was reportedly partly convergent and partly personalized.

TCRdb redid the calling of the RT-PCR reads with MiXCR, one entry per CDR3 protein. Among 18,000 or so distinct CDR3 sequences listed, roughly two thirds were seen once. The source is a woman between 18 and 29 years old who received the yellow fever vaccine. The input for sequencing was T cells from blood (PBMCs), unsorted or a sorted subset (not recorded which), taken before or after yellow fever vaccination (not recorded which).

The CDR3 DNA follows: TGTGCCAGCAGCCAAGAAGGCAGGGGAGGGGCCAACGTCCTGACTTTC. As protein: CASSQEGRGGANVLTF. This sequence joins TRBV4-2 and TRBJ2-6; a possible D gene is TRBD1 (6 bases). CDR3 length equals 16 residues. V was cut by 0 bases and J by 4 bases, with 10 bases left in between. The germline V gene encodes CDR1 LGHNA and CDR2 YNFKEQ.